Reported below is one TCR beta chain. The antigen is undetermined. This entry comes from a study of T cell responses to AZD1222 COVID-19 vaccine. Findings and caveats of the study: The study identified only five to seven AZD1222 recipients as seropositive at baseline. The CD4 TCRs associated with vaccination extended across spike and predominated at 160-218 and 743-854. Close to half of spike-specific TCRs reportedly recognize unmutated variant regions.

The CDR3 extends over 18 amino acids. CDR1 and CDR2 (germline): SNHLY, FYNNEI. The V gene end was trimmed by 4 bases and the J gene end by 4 bases; junction bases not matched to a gene: 15. Method: immunoSEQ multiplex PCR; TCRdb's copy keeps in-frame clones and lacks some. The data hold some 50,000 clones, with 70% to 90% observed a single time. The chain combines TRBV2 with TRBJ2-1, with TRBD1 matching over 8 bases. The source of this sequence is an adult in good health. This specimen consisted of peripheral blood, obtained on day 0 of AZD1222 vaccination. In DNA, the CDR3 is TGTGCCAGCAGTGGGACAGGGTTTACACATGGGCTATACAATGAGCAGTTCTTC. Protein sequence: CASSGTGFTHGLYNEQFF.